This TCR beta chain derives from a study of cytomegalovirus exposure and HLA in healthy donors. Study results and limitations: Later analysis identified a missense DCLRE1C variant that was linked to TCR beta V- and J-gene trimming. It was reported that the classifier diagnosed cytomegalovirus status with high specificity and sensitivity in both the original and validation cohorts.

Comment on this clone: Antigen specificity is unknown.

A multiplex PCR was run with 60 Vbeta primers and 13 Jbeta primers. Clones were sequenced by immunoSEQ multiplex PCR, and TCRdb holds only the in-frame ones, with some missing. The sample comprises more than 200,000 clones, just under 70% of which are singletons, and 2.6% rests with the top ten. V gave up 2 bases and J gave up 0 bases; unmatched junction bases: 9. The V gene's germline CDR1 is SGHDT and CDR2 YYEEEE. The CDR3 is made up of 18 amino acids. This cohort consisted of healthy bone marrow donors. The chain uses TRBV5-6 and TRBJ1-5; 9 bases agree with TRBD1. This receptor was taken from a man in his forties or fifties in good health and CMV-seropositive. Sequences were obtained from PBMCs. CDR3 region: CASSFGTGRIPSNQPQHF. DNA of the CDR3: TGTGCCAGCAGCTTCGGGACAGGGAGAATCCCTAGCAATCAGCCCCAGCATTTT.